These 8 T cell receptor beta chains were sequenced from one sample in a study of shared clonotypes between healthy human individuals. Clones were read by immunoSEQ multiplex PCR, and TCRdb kept only the in-frame ones, dropping some. Seen here are under 1,100,000 clones, around three quarters observed once, and the top ten hold roughly 0.65%. The sequencing input was memory CD4+ T cells from PBMCs. Subset noted: CD45RA-negative fraction. These receptors all stem from a man aged 18 to 29 in good health. Some clones in this sample may be carry-over from other donors' samples.

The rearrangement joins TRBV5-1 to TRBJ2-2; 8 nucleotides match TRBD2. Germline values: CDR1 SGHRS, CDR2 YFSETQ. The CDR3 covers 15 residues. The V gene end was trimmed by 0 bases and the J gene end by 6 bases; junction bases not matched to a gene: 4. For the CDR3, the DNA is TGCGCCAGCAGCTTGGATCCGCGGGAGGCCGGGGAGCTGTTTTTT. Amino acid sequence: CASSLDPREAGELFF. Together with reference TRBV5-1 and TRBJ2-2, the CDR3 gives the full variable domain: KAGVTQTPRYLIKTRGQQVTLSCSPISGHRSVSWYQQTPGQGLQFLFEYFSETQRNKGNFPGRFSGRQFSNSRSEMNVSTLELGDSALYLCASSLDPREAGELFFGEGSRLTVL.

As regards this clone: Within the sample, other DNA sequences also encode this same CDR3. The chain has TRBV11-2 and TRBJ2-7; no clear D. Germline assignment: CDR1 SGHAT and CDR2 FQNNGV. The CDR3 is 12 residues long. The V and J ends lost 3 bases and 3 bases respectively, with 6 bases between them. CDR3 coding DNA: TGTGCCAGCAGCTTTTCAGGCTACGAGCAGTACTTC. Translated: CASSFSGYEQYF.

This chain connects TRBV30 to TRBJ2-3, with a weak D call TRBD2 (6 bases). The CDR3 length is 13 residues. V shed 2 bases and J shed 1 base, with 7 bases lying between them. Germline V gene sequence: CDR1 GTSNPN, CDR2 SVGIG (reference sequence). The CDR3 bases are TGTGCCTGGAGTACGGGGGGCACAGATACGCAGTATTTT. Its protein product is CAWSTGGTDTQYF.

The genes are TRBV6-1 and TRBJ2-5; 8 bases line up with TRBD1. V lost 6 bases, J lost 2 bases, and 8 bases stayed unmatched. Germline loops: CDR1 MNHNS, CDR2 SASEGT. The CDR3 covers 15 residues. CDR3 bases: TGTGCCAGCAGCCTCTCGACAGGGGTGCAAGAGACCCAGTACTTC. Amino acids: CASSLSTGVQETQYF.

The chain carries TRBV2 and TRBJ1-4; D perhaps matches TRBD1 (6 bases). Deletions cut 2 bases from V and 7 bases from J, with 11 bases between. The CDR3 totals 14 residues. CDR1 SNHLY and CDR2 FYNNEI come from the germline V gene. DNA of the CDR3: TGTGCCAGCAGTGAAAGGACAGCCGGTGAAAAACTGTTTTTT. Residues: CASSERTAGEKLFF.

This chain uses TRBV18 with TRBJ1-1; D is unclear. The V end was cut by 0 bases, the J end by 8 bases, with 10 bases between. The CDR3 extends over 13 amino acids. Germline lookup yields CDR1 KGHSH and CDR2 LQKENI. The chain's CDR3 is CASSPPPPTEAFF. Written as DNA, the CDR3 is TGTGCCAGCTCACCACCGCCGCCCACCGAAGCTTTCTTT.

The chain links TRBV2 to TRBJ2-1; a possible D gene is TRBD1 (6 bases). Germline CDR1 is SNHLY and CDR2 is FYNNEI. The CDR3 is made up of 14 amino acids. V gave up 3 bases and J gave up 15 bases, with 21 bases separating them. The CDR3 DNA follows: TGTGCCAGCAGTGAGGCACGTGGGACACTCGAACGGTTCTTC. Amino acids: CASSEARGTLERFF.

V gene TRBV20-1 combines with J gene TRBJ1-4; D remains ambiguous. Trimming took off 6 bases at V and 7 bases at J, with 6 bases between the two ends. Germline CDR1 is DFQATT and CDR2 is SNEGSKA (reference sequence). The CDR3 covers 10 residues. The CDR3 reads CSAYGEKLFF. The CDR3 DNA sequence: TGCAGTGCCTACGGTGAAAAACTGTTTTTT.